Given below is one TCR beta chain in context. Its specificity is unknown. The data derive from a study of T cells expressing NK-cell markers. Study-wide points: Whether expanded NKG2C+ T cell clones were HCMV specific stayed uncertain.

Germline V CDR1 and CDR2: SQVTM, ANQGSEA. This CDR3 comprises 13 residues. TCRdb reprocessed the 5' RACE reads and stores each CDR3 protein as one record, lacking DNA. The listing contains 150,000 to 200,000 distinct CDR3 sequences. This chain connects TRBV29-1 to TRBJ2-3; as DNA is missing, the TRBD2 call by TCRdb cannot be tested. The receptor was derived from a woman between 18 and 70 years old in good health. The sample comprised blood T cells: a sorted CD56 or NKG2C T cell subset, CD4+ or CD8+ T cells, or bulk PBMC T cells (not recorded which). The CDR3 loop reads CSVPGTAADTQYF.